This T cell receptor beta chain emerged from a study of T cells in Graves' hyperthyroidism and ophthalmopathy. Study-wide points: The model foresaw ophthalmopathy a median around 6.4 months prior to onset. Ophthalmopathy and stable hyperthyroidism were separated by a 13 V-J model. Most expanded thyroid clonotypes above 0.001 also appeared in blood.

It was RNA transcripts that yielded the amplified TCR beta CDR3 regions. Researchers ran a first-round RT-PCR on the TCR CDR3 using the HTBI primer set. Each CDR3 protein gets one entry after TCRdb re-called the multiplex PCR reads with MiXCR. Among more than 500,000 distinct CDR3 sequences listed, roughly a sixth were seen once. J was trimmed by 7 bases and V by 4 bases; bases with no gene match: 6. This CDR3 has 16 amino acids. Germline CDR1 SGHAT, CDR2 FQNNGV. Worth noting for this clonotype: The target antigen is unknown.

The receptor's source is a woman in her twenties or thirties with Graves' ophthalmopathy. J is TRBJ2-3 and V is TRBV11-2; 15 nucleotides line up with TRBD2. Sequencing input: blood. As DNA, the CDR3 is TGTGCCAGCAGCTGGACTAGCGGGAGGGCTAAAAATACGCAGTATTTT. Protein: CASSWTSGRAKNTQYF.